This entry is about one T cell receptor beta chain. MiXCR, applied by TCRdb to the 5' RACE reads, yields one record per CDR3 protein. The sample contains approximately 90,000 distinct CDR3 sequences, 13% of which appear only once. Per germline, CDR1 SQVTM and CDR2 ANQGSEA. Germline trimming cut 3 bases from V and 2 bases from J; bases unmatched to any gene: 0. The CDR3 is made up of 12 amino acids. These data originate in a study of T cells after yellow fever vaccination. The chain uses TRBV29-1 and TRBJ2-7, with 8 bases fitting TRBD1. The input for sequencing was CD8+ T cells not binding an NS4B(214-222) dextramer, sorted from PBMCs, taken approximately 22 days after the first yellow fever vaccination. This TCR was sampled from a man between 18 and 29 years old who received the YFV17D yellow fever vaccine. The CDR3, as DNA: TGCAGCGTTGAGGACAGGGCCTACGAGCAGTACTTC. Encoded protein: CSVEDRAYEQYF.